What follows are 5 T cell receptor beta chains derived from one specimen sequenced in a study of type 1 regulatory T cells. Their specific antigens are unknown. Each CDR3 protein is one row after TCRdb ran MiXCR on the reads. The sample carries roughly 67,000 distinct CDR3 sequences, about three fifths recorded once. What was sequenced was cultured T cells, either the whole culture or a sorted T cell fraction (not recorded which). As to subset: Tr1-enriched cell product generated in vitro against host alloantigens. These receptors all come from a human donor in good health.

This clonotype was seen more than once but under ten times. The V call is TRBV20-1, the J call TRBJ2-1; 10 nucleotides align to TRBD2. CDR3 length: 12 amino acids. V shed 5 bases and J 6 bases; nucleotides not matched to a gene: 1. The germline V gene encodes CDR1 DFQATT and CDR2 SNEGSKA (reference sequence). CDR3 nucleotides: TGCAGTGCTCGGACTAGCGGCAATGAGCAGTTCTTC. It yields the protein CSARTSGNEQFF.

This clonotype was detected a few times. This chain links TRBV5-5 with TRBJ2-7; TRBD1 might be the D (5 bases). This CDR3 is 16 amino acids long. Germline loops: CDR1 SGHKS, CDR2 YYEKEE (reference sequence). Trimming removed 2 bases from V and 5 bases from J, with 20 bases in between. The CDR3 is CASSLGLGGATHEQYF. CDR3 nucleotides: TGTGCCAGCAGCTTAGGGTTGGGTGGGGCTACCCACGAGCAGTACTTC.

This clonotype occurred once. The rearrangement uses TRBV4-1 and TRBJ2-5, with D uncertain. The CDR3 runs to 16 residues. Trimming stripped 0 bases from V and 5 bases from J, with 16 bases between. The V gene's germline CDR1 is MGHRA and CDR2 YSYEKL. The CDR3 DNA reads TGCGCCAGCAGCCAAGACAGCACTTTCGGGCGTGAGACCCAGTACTTC. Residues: CASSQDSTFGRETQYF.

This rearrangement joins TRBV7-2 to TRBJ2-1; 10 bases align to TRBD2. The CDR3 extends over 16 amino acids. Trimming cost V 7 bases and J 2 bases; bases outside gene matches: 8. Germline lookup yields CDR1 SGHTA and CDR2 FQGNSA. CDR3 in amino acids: CASTWGSGRPYNEQFF. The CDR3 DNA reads TGTGCCAGCACCTGGGGTAGCGGGAGGCCCTACAATGAGCAGTTCTTC.

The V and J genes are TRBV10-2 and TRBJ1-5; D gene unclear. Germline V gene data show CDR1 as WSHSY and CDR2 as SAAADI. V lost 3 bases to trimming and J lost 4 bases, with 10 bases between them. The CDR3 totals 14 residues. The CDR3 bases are TGCGCCAGCAGTGATATACAGCGGAATCAGCCCCAGCATTTT. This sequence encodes CASSDIQRNQPQHF.